These T cell receptor beta chains were read from a single sample in a study of blood T cell repertoires in COVID-19. TCRdb's table, derived via immunoSEQ multiplex PCR, lists solely in-frame clones and lacks some. The sample contains about 29,000 clones, more than 70% of which appear only once. Sequenced input: peripheral blood. The origin of the receptors is a human donor in a cohort sampled during active COVID-19. CDR3s include the opening cysteine and the closing phenylalanine or tryptophan. D genes are given only for firm matches. Clone size appears in some rows only: once, few, many, or a class for an expanded clone.

>TRBV29-1|-|13|-|TRBJ1-6
TGCAGCGTTGAGACAGAGTATAATTCACCCCTCCACTTT
CSVETEYNSPLHF
>TRBV3-1/TRBV3-2|-|11|-|TRBJ2-5
TGTGCCAGCAGCCAGTCGGAGACCCAGTACTTC
CASSQSETQYF
>TRBV5-4|TRBD1|14|-|TRBJ2-7
TGTGCCAGCAGCTTCGGACAGGGGACCTACGAGCAGTACTTC
CASSFGQGTYEQYF
>TRBV5-6|TRBD2|15|-|TRBJ2-5
TGTGCCAGCAGCCGCAGCGGGGGGGCCTATGAGACCCAGTACTTC
CASSRSGGAYETQYF
>TRBV6-5|-|14|-|TRBJ1-2
TGTGCTGGGAGAGGCGCTAAAAGTGACTATGGCTACACCTTC
CAGRGAKSDYGYTF
>TRBV19|-|13|-|TRBJ2-1
TGTGCCAGTAGTGCAGGGACTTCCGGAGAGCAGTTCTTC
CASSAGTSGEQFF
>TRBV6-5|-|14|-|TRBJ2-2
TGTGCCAGCAGACCGGGTTCGAACACCGGGGAGCTGTTTTTT
CASRPGSNTGELFF
>TRBV2|TRBD1|15|-|TRBJ1-4
TGTGCCAGCAGTTCAACAGGGGCTCTGGGTGAAAAACTGTTTTTT
CASSSTGALGEKLFF
>TRBV7-5|-|16|-|TRBJ1-6
TGTGTCAGAAGCTTACGGGCAGGGGGATGGAATTCACCCCTCCACTTT
CVRSLRAGGWNSPLHF
>TRBV6-6|TRBD1|16|-|TRBJ2-3
TGTGCCAGCAGTCCTCTAGGGGGCCGAGGGGTAGATACGCAGTATTTT
CASSPLGGRGVDTQYF
>TRBV2|-|12|-|TRBJ2-7
TGTGCCAGCAGTGAAGGGGGGCCCGAGCAGTACTTC
CASSEGGPEQYF
>TRBV27|TRBD1|17|-|TRBJ2-6
TGTGCCACCGGGGAGACAGGGAAGGGCCTTGGGGCCAACGTCCTGACTTTC
CATGETGKGLGANVLTF
>TRBV5-6|TRBD1|14|-|TRBJ1-6
TGTGCCAGCAGCTCCGCGACAGGGGCCTCACCCCTCCACTTT
CASSSATGASPLHF
>TRBV21-1|-|16|-|TRBJ1-1
TGTGCCAGCAGCAGTGACCTACAGGGCACGAACACTGAAGCTTTCTTT
CASSSDLQGTNTEAFF
>TRBV29-1|-|12|-|TRBJ2-7
TGCAGCGTTGAGAGAGGCGGCGACGAGCAGTACTTC
CSVERGGDEQYF
>TRBV4-1|TRBD1|15|-|TRBJ2-7
TGCGCCAGCAGCCAATTTCCGGGGACAGCCTACGAGCAGTACTTC
CASSQFPGTAYEQYF
>TRBV5-1|TRBD1|15|once|TRBJ1-6
TGCGCCAGCAGCTTAGAGGACAGGGGTGAATCACCCCTCCACTTT
CASSLEDRGESPLHF
>TRBV6-2/TRBV6-3|-|13|-|TRBJ1-2
TGTGCCAGCAGTTACTCCTCCTCCTATGGCTACACCTTC
CASSYSSSYGYTF
>TRBV5-4|TRBD2|17|-|TRBJ2-3
TGTGCCAGCAGCCTACCCGGGGTAGCGGGGGGGGCAGATACGCAGTATTTT
CASSLPGVAGGADTQYF
>TRBV6-5|-|14|-|TRBJ2-2
TGTGCCAGCAGTTATGACGGGGGAACCGGGGAGCTGTTTTTT
CASSYDGGTGELFF
>TRBV6-5|-|13|-|TRBJ1-5
TGTGCCAGCGGTCAGGGTTCGTATCAGCCCCAGCATTTT
CASGQGSYQPQHF
>TRBV9|-|14|-|TRBJ2-7
TGTGCCAGCAGTGAAGGACAGTCAACCTACGAGCAGTACTTC
CASSEGQSTYEQYF
>TRBV28|TRBD1|15|-|TRBJ1-5
TGTGCCAGCAGTTCCCCCCGGACAGGGAATCAGCCCCAGCATTTT
CASSSPRTGNQPQHF
>TRBV11-2|TRBD1|15|-|TRBJ1-1
TGTGCCAGCAGCACGGGACAGGGAGCGAACACTGAAGCTTTCTTT
CASSTGQGANTEAFF
>TRBV6-1|-|14|-|TRBJ1-6
TGTGCCAGCAGTGAGGGGGGGCTTTGGTCACCCCTCCACTTT
CASSEGGLWSPLHF
>TRBV15|TRBD2|16|-|TRBJ2-1
TGTGCCACCAGCAGAAAGCTAGCGGGGGCCTTCAATGAGCAGTTCTTC
CATSRKLAGAFNEQFF
>TRBV15|-|14|-|TRBJ1-1
TGTGCCACCAGCAGAGCTACGCAGAACACTGAAGCTTTCTTT
CATSRATQNTEAFF
>TRBV15|-|16|-|TRBJ2-5
TGTGCCACCAGCTCGCGGGAACAGGGGCGCCAAGAGACCCAGTACTTC
CATSSREQGRQETQYF
>TRBV4-2|-|15|-|TRBJ2-7
TGTGCCAGCAGCCAAGATGGACAGCTCGCCTACGAGCAGTACTTC
CASSQDGQLAYEQYF
>TRBV4-2|-|14|-|TRBJ1-1
TGTGCCAGCAGCCCCCGGTCAATGATCACTGAAGCTTTCTTT
CASSPRSMITEAFF
>TRBV21-1|-|17|-|TRBJ2-2
TGTGCCAGCAGCAAAGCCCCGACAGGCGGGGGCACCGGGGAGCTGTTTTTT
CASSKAPTGGGTGELFF
>TRBV19|-|13|-|TRBJ1-1
TGTGCCAGTAGTACGACAGCGAACACTGAAGCTTTCTTT
CASSTTANTEAFF
>TRBV7-9|TRBD1|12|-|TRBJ2-3
TGTGCCAGCAGCTCGGGACAGGGTATGCAGTATTTT
CASSSGQGMQYF
>TRBV6-2/TRBV6-3|TRBD2|13|-|TRBJ2-3
TGTGCCAGCAGTGAGCGGGGGATAGATACGCAGTATTTT
CASSERGIDTQYF
>TRBV6-5|TRBD2|15|-|TRBJ2-5
TGTGCCAGCAGTCCCATAGCGGGGGGGCCGGAGACCCAGTACTTC
CASSPIAGGPETQYF
>TRBV10-3|TRBD2|14|-|TRBJ2-1
TGTGCCATCATGGGACTAGCGGGGTCCAATGAGCAGTTCTTC
CAIMGLAGSNEQFF
>TRBV20-1|TRBD2|15|-|TRBJ2-1
TGCAGTGCTAGTGCCCTAGCGGGGGGCCACAATGAGCAGTTCTTC
CSASALAGGHNEQFF
>TRBV15|TRBD1|15|-|TRBJ2-3
TGTGCCACCAGCAGGGTGGACAGGGAGGCAGATACGCAGTATTTT
CATSRVDREADTQYF
>TRBV2|-|11|-|TRBJ2-1
TGTGCCAGCAGTGAGCGGTATGAGCAGTTCTTC
CASSERYEQFF
>TRBV7-2|-|15|-|TRBJ1-1
TGTGCCAGCAGCCTACTCAGAAGCGCCGGCACTGAAGCTTTCTTT
CASSLLRSAGTEAFF
>TRBV27|TRBD1|13|-|TRBJ2-1
TGTGCCAGCAGTCTGGGACAGGGGATTGAGCAGTTCTTC
CASSLGQGIEQFF
>TRBV6-5|-|13|-|TRBJ1-1
TGTGCCAGCAGTAGAGGCGGGAACACTGAAGCTTTCTTT
CASSRGGNTEAFF
>TRBV25-1|-|12|-|TRBJ1-3
TGTGCCAGCACCGAGGGCGGAAACACCATATATTTT
CASTEGGNTIYF
>TRBV29-1|-|11|once|TRBJ2-1
TGCAGCGCCGGCTCCTACAATGAGCAGTTCTTC
CSAGSYNEQFF
>TRBV18|-|14|-|TRBJ2-7
TGTGCCAGCTCACCACCGGAGAGGGCTTACGAGCAGTACTTC
CASSPPERAYEQYF
>TRBV4-3|-|13|-|TRBJ2-3
TGCGCCAGCAGCCAAGGAGGGCGGGATACGCAGTATTTT
CASSQGGRDTQYF
>TRBV7-9|TRBD1|15|-|TRBJ1-2
TGTGCCAGCAGCTTATGGGACAGGGGAGACTATGGCTACACCTTC
CASSLWDRGDYGYTF
>TRBV6-2/TRBV6-3|-|16|few|TRBJ2-5
TGTGCCAGCAGTTACGGTGTGAGCCCCTCCAGGGAGACCCAGTACTTC
CASSYGVSPSRETQYF
>TRBV5-8|TRBD1|16|-|TRBJ2-2
TGTGCCAGCAACTGGGGACAGGGGGTAGACACCGGGGAGCTGTTTTTT
CASNWGQGVDTGELFF
>TRBV6-5|TRBD2|15|-|TRBJ2-1
TGTGCCAGCAGCAAGACTAGCGGGGGGTACAATGAGCAGTTCTTC
CASSKTSGGYNEQFF
>TRBV10-3|-|16|-|TRBJ2-2
TGTGCCATCAGTGAAGAGGGCAGGACTAACACCGGGGAGCTGTTTTTT
CAISEEGRTNTGELFF
>TRBV2|-|13|-|TRBJ2-4
TGTGCCAGCAGGGGGCTTGCCAAAAACATTCAGTACTTC
CASRGLAKNIQYF
>TRBV6-1|-|13|-|TRBJ2-5
TGTGCCAGCAGTGACAGGGCCCCAGAGACCCAGTACTTC
CASSDRAPETQYF
>TRBV4-3|-|16|-|TRBJ1-2
TGCGCCAGCAGCCTAAAGTTGGTGGCGGGAGGGGATGGCTACACCTTC
CASSLKLVAGGDGYTF
>TRBV5-1|TRBD1|15|-|TRBJ2-7
TGCGCCAGCAGCTTAAGGGGACAGGGGGTATACGAGCAGTACTTC
CASSLRGQGVYEQYF